This TCR beta chain derives from a study of T cell responses to AZD1222 COVID-19 vaccine. General observations from the study: The donor cohort was predominantly white British with a female majority, and clonal diversity may have been underestimated.

Assay: immunoSEQ multiplex PCR; the TCRdb copy retains only in-frame clones and omits some. The table lists just under 150,000 clones, about 86% of them singletons. In its sample, this clone was seen once. The antigen remains undetermined. Per the germline V gene, CDR1 is SGHRS and CDR2 is YFSETQ. V was trimmed by 2 bases and J by 0 bases, leaving 17 bases between them. The CDR3 totals 18 residues. The gene calls are TRBV5-1 and TRBJ1-4; no reliable D call. Material: peripheral blood, obtained 28 days after the second AZD1222 dose. This TCR was recovered from an adult who received the AZD1222 COVID-19 vaccine. The chain's CDR3 is CASSFGYGDFATNEKLFF. In DNA, the CDR3 is TGCGCCAGCAGCTTTGGTTATGGGGATTTTGCAACTAATGAAAAACTGTTTTTT.